The 7 T cell receptor beta chains below come from one sample, sequenced in a study of shared clonotypes between healthy human individuals. In the naive CD8 group, cells lacked CD45RO and were positively selected for CCR7, so terminally differentiated effector memory CD45RA+ cells were left out. The data were produced by immunoSEQ multiplex PCR, yet TCRdb's version contains in-frame clones alone and is incomplete. Of millions of clones listed, about 95% are singletons. Sequenced sample: naive CD8+ T cells sorted from blood. The receptor set was obtained from a man aged 18 to 30 in good health.

The rearrangement links TRBV30 to TRBJ1-2; D possibly corresponds to TRBD1 (5 bases). Germline-derived CDR1 and CDR2 are GTSNPN and SVGIG (reference sequence). The CDR3 consists of 13 residues. V was cut by 2 bases and J by 8 bases, with 15 bases left in between. CDR3 DNA sequence: TGTGCCTGGAGTACAGGTGATGGTTGGGGCTACACCTTC. This translates into CAWSTGDGWGYTF.

The chain combines TRBV6-1 with TRBJ1-2, with D maybe TRBD1 (6 bases). Per germline, CDR1 MNHNS and CDR2 SASEGT. The CDR3 extends over 15 amino acids. Trimming pared 1 base from V and 2 bases from J, leaving 11 bases between. The CDR3 DNA reads as TGTGCCAGCAGTGAAGTGGGGGGGCAGAACTATGGCTACACCTTC. It is translated as CASSEVGGQNYGYTF.

The chain uses TRBV11-2 and TRBJ2-7, with D possibly TRBD2 on 5 matching bases. Germline values: CDR1 SGHAT, CDR2 FQNNGV. Trimming cost V 4 bases and J 5 bases, with 18 bases left between them. The CDR3 contains 15 residues. CDR3 nucleotide sequence: TGTGCCAGCAGCTCGGATGGACTCGGCCTGGACGAGCAGTACTTC. It yields the protein CASSSDGLGLDEQYF.

The CDR3 is CASKNLGTELYEQYF. The CDR3 DNA follows: TGTGCCAGCAAGAACCTCGGGACCGAGCTCTACGAGCAGTACTTC. The genes are TRBV6-1 and TRBJ2-7, with D perhaps being TRBD1 or TRBD2 (5 bases each). Germline V gene lookup returns CDR1 MNHNS and CDR2 SASEGT. Deletions cut 7 bases from V and 3 bases from J, with 19 bases between. This CDR3 has 15 amino acids.

The chain joins TRBV14 to TRBJ1-2, with D uncertain. The V end lost 5 bases, the J end lost 5 bases, and 3 bases lay between the germline ends. Germline CDR1 is SGHDN and CDR2 is FVKESK. This CDR3 region has 10 residues. The CDR3 reads CASSVYGYTF. The CDR3 DNA follows: TGTGCCAGCAGCGTATATGGCTACACCTTC.

The V gene is TRBV6-5, the J gene TRBJ2-7, with D possibly being TRBD1 (5 bases). The germline gives CDR1 MNHEY, CDR2 SVGAGI. This CDR3 has 14 amino acids. Trimming stripped 1 base from V and 4 bases from J, with 11 bases between. CDR3 nucleotide sequence: TGTGCCAGCAGTTACTTGGCGTCAGGGTACGAGCAGTACTTC. As protein: CASSYLASGYEQYF.

This chain uses TRBV4-3 with TRBJ2-1; possibly TRBD2 for D (5 bases). The CDR3 has 16 amino acids. Germline values: CDR1 LGHNA, CDR2 YSLEER. V was cut by 0 bases and J by 3 bases, with 12 bases left in between. The CDR3 coding sequence is TGCGCCAGCAGCCAAGATGAGGACTCAAGCTACAATGAGCAGTTCTTC. Translation: CASSQDEDSSYNEQFF.